This passage covers 20 T cell receptor beta chains from one sample sequenced in a study of identical twins. TCRdb ran MiXCR on the 5' RACE reads and lists one entry per CDR3 protein. Of about 890,000 distinct CDR3 sequences listed, roughly 12% were seen once; the top ten hold about 1.5%. The data were also submitted as part of a second study, on yellow fever vaccine responses in identical twins.

Sequences were obtained from PBMCs. The receptor source for this set is a woman under 30 in good health.

This clonotype has only a few counts. V usage is TRBV3-1 and J usage is TRBJ2-2, with D perhaps given as TRBD1 or TRBD2 (6 bases each). CDR3 length: 14 amino acids. Germline-derived CDR1 and CDR2 are LGHDT and YNNKEL (reference sequence). Deletions cut 2 bases from V and 3 bases from J, with 7 bases between. CDR3 sequence (DNA): TGTGCCAGCAGCCAAAGGGGGGACACCGGGGAGCTGTTTTTT. This translates into CASSQRGDTGELFF.

This clonotype showed up just a few times. Compared with germline, one end of the junction differs, possibly owing to a read error. The rearrangement joins TRBV2 to TRBJ1-5; D is perhaps TRBD1 (5 bases). The CDR3 runs 15 residues. Germline V gene lookup returns CDR1 SNHLY and CDR2 FYNNEI. In DNA, the CDR3 is TGTGCCAGCGGTGAACAAGGGACTAGCAATCAGCCCCAGCATTTT. The encoded protein is CASGEQGTSNQPQHF.

This clonotype has a handful of counts. The chain combines TRBV12-3 or TRBV12-4 with TRBJ2-5; D perhaps matches TRBD1 (6 bases). V dropped 3 bases and J dropped 5 bases, with 10 bases sitting between them. This CDR3 has 13 residues. Written as DNA, the CDR3 is TGTGCCAGCAGTTTTCAGGGGACGGAGACCCAGTACTTC. Protein product: CASSFQGTETQYF.

The rearrangement uses TRBV28 and TRBJ2-1; 10 bases agree with TRBD2. This CDR3 has 18 amino acids. Trimming took 5 bases from V and 1 from J; bases not matched to a gene: 11. Per the germline V gene, CDR1 is MDHEN and CDR2 is SYDVKM. The CDR3 loop is CASSPWSASGRSYNEQFF. The CDR3 DNA follows: TGTGCCAGCAGTCCCTGGTCGGCTAGCGGGAGATCCTACAATGAGCAGTTCTTC.

V usage is TRBV6-2 or TRBV6-3 and J usage is TRBJ1-4, with unresolved D. The CDR3 totals 16 residues. Germline-derived CDR1 and CDR2 are MNHEY and SVGEGT. V gave up 0 bases and J gave up 8 bases, with 16 bases separating them. CDR3 bases: TGTGCCAGCAGTTACTCGATTTTCCATGGGGAGGAAAAACTGTTTTTT. Amino acid sequence: CASSYSIFHGEEKLFF.

The rearrangement joins TRBV6-1 to TRBJ2-7, with a possible D match to TRBD2 (6 bases). The V end was cut by 9 bases, the J end by 4 bases, with 13 bases between. The germline V gene has CDR1 MNHNS and CDR2 SASEGT. The CDR3 has 12 residues. The CDR3 bases are TGTGCCAGTCGCGGAGGGGTGTACGAGCAGTACTTC. Translating gives CASRGGVYEQYF.

The chain combines TRBV28 with TRBJ1-5; 7 nucleotides line up with TRBD1. Germline assignment: CDR1 MDHEN and CDR2 SYDVKM. The CDR3 has 15 residues. V shed 3 bases, J shed 3 bases, and the junction held 5 bases outside the gene matches. For the CDR3, the DNA is TGTGCCAGCAGTTTCTCGGACAGGAACAATCAGCCCCAGCATTTT. Translation: CASSFSDRNNQPQHF.

This chain joins TRBV11-2 and TRBJ2-7, with 8 bases aligning to TRBD1. V lost 6 bases to trimming and J lost 5 bases; unmatched junction nucleotides: 6. This CDR3 is built from 13 residues. Germline lookup yields CDR1 SGHAT and CDR2 FQNNGV. This CDR3 reads CASSGTGGHEQYV. The CDR3 region has the DNA TGTGCCAGCAGTGGGACAGGTGGCCACGAGCAGTACGTC.

This clonotype showed up just a few times. The junction departs from the called germline gene at one end, perhaps through a read error. The CDR3 loop is CASSVEGTGHSPLHF. The DNA for the CDR3 is TGTGCCAGCAGCGTAGAGGGGACCGGTCATTCCCCCCTCCACTTT. The chain recombines TRBV9 with TRBJ1-6, with D perhaps matching TRBD1 (5 bases). Germline CDR1 SGDLS, CDR2 YYNGEE. The CDR3 is 15 residues long.

In its sample, this clonotype was seen a few times. V is TRBV20-1 and J is TRBJ2-3; 9 positions match TRBD2. Germline CDR1 is DFQATT and CDR2 is SNEGSKA (reference sequence). V dropped 5 bases and J dropped 3; count of bases not matched to a gene: 12. There are 16 residues in the CDR3. Here the CDR3 DNA reads TGCAGTGCTTTAAGTTCCAAGCGGGGGGTGACAGATACGCAGTATTTT. It yields the protein CSALSSKRGVTDTQYF.

This clonotype appeared many times. The rearrangement joins TRBV3-1 to TRBJ1-6; no firm D call. CDR1 and CDR2 from the germline V gene are LGHDT and YNNKEL (reference sequence). The V end was cut by 2 bases, the J end by 5 bases, with 7 bases between. CDR3 length: 14 amino acids. This CDR3 reads CASSQWANNSPLHF. As DNA, the CDR3 is TGTGCCAGCAGCCAATGGGCAAATAATTCACCCCTCCACTTT. The full variable domain, with the rest looked up from reference TRBV3-1 and TRBJ1-6, is DTAVSQTPKYLVTQMGNDKSIKCEQNLGHDTMYWYKQDSKKFLKIMFSYNNKELIINETVPNRFSPKSPDKAHLNLHINSLELGDSAVYFCASSQWANNSPLHFGNGTRLTVT.

The chain couples TRBV11-2 to TRBJ2-3; unclear D gene. Germline V gene sequence: CDR1 SGHAT, CDR2 FQNNGV. The germline V and J ends were trimmed by 0 bases and 3 bases, with 10 bases remaining between them. This CDR3 has 15 residues. This chain's CDR3 is CASSLDVFRTDTQYF. CDR3 nucleotide sequence: TGTGCCAGCAGCTTAGATGTTTTCCGTACAGATACGCAGTATTTT. Variable domain in full (rest from reference TRBV11-2 and TRBJ2-3): EAGVAQSPRYKIIEKRQSVAFWCNPISGHATLYWYQQILGQGPKLLIQFQNNGVVDDSQLPKDRFSAERLKGVDSTLKIQPAKLEDSAVYLCASSLDVFRTDTQYFGPGTRLTVL.

This clonotype occurred a few times. The chain has TRBV25-1 and TRBJ1-2; tentative D call: TRBD1 (5 bases). CDR3 length: 11 amino acids. The germline CDR1 and CDR2 sequences are MGHDK and SYGVNS. V lost 3 bases and J 10 bases, leaving 9 bases between the germline ends. CDR3 sequence: CASSDRVVYTF. CDR3 in DNA: TGTGCCAGCAGTGACAGGGTCGTCTACACCTTC.

V and J are TRBV15 and TRBJ2-1; 8 nucleotides align to TRBD2. Germline assignment: CDR1 LNHNV and CDR2 YYDKDF (reference sequence). With V trimmed by 5 bases and J by 10 bases, 10 bases remained unmatched. This CDR3 is 14 amino acids long. The CDR3 is CATSRRLAGGEQFF. DNA of the CDR3: TGTGCCACCAGCCGCCGGCTAGCGGGCGGGGAGCAGTTCTTC.

Only a few counts were recorded for this clonotype. This chain links TRBV20-1 with TRBJ2-1, with 10 bases lining up with TRBD2. The CDR3 is 15 residues long. V shed 2 bases and J 4 bases; nucleotides not matched to a gene: 5. Germline CDR1 DFQATT, CDR2 SNEGSKA (reference sequence). The CDR3 DNA sequence: TGCAGTGCTAGACTAGCGGGAGACCCTTACAATGAGCAGTTCTTC. Amino acids: CSARLAGDPYNEQFF.

This clonotype was seen more than once but under ten times. The gene calls are TRBV3-1 and TRBJ1-1, with no clear D. The V gene lost 7 bases and the J gene lost 8 bases, with 26 bases spanning the gap. Germline CDR1 reads LGHDT; CDR2 reads YNNKEL (reference sequence). This CDR3 spans 16 amino acids. CDR3 coding DNA: TGTGCCAGCACCACAGAGGTAGGGCTGAGCACATCAGAAGCTTTCTTT. It encodes CASTTEVGLSTSEAFF. The full variable domain, in which reference TRBV3-1 and TRBJ1-1 provide the parts outside the CDR3, is DTAVSQTPKYLVTQMGNDKSIKCEQNLGHDTMYWYKQDSKKFLKIMFSYNNKELIINETVPNRFSPKSPDKAHLNLHINSLELGDSAVYFCASTTEVGLSTSEAFFGQGTRLTVV.

This chain uses TRBV7-8 with TRBJ2-3; 9 bases are a match to TRBD1. CDR1 is SGHVS, CDR2 FQNEAQ, per germline. V lost 3 bases and J lost 4; bases outside the gene matches: 14. The CDR3 covers 18 residues. CDR3 DNA sequence: TGTGCCAGCAGCTTTAGGGTACCGGGACAGGGTAACGCAGATACGCAGTATTTT. Protein sequence: CASSFRVPGQGNADTQYF.

In its sample, this clonotype was seen a few times. The chain recombines TRBV13 with TRBJ2-5; D unclear. Per germline, CDR1 PRHDT and CDR2 FYEKMQ (reference sequence). The CDR3 sequence is 13 residues long. The ends were cut back, 8 bases at V and 3 bases at J, with 13 bases in the middle. The CDR3 DNA follows: TGTGCCAGCTCTGTGAACCACGAAGAGACCCAGTACTTC. Translation gives CASSVNHEETQYF.

The table lists this clonotype with many counts. The chain has TRBV15 and TRBJ2-1; 8 bases map to TRBD2. In germline, CDR1 is LNHNV, CDR2 YYDKDF (reference sequence). The CDR3 runs 13 residues. V trimming: 8 bases; J trimming: 9 bases; junction bases outside the gene matches: 9. The CDR3 region is CATSVAGSGEQFF. The DNA for the CDR3 is TGTGCCACCTCGGTAGCGGGAAGTGGTGAGCAGTTCTTC.

This chain joins TRBV6-6 and TRBJ1-5; D gene unclear. Germline loops: CDR1 MNHNY, CDR2 SVGAGI (reference sequence). V shed 2 bases and J shed 5 bases, with 4 bases lying between them. CDR3 length: 12 residues. The CDR3 loop reads CASSYGDQPQHF. CDR3 nucleotide sequence: TGTGCCAGCAGTTACGGGGATCAGCCCCAGCATTTT.